A selection of T cell receptor beta chains follows, all from one sample in a study of T-cell memory formation after mild COVID-19. A single record per CDR3 protein comes from TCRdb applying MiXCR to the 5' RACE reads. In the table there are about 190,000 distinct CDR3 sequences, around 18% of which are singletons. Sequences were obtained from PBMCs or a T cell subset sorted from them (not recorded which). The receptor source for this set is an adult woman who had mild COVID-19 (a few samples of this study predate the infection). Cell type and time point are not known. The CDR3 runs from the conserved cysteine through the conserved F or W. A D gene is named only where the DNA matches it firmly. Clone size, where shown, is once, few, many, or a class for clones that have expanded.

TRBV30	TRBJ1-5	.	few	CAWSVGNQPQHF	TGTGCCTGGAGTGTGGGCAATCAGCCCCAGCATTTT
TRBV27	TRBJ2-5	TRBD2	few	CASTRPPSGGEETQYF	TGTGCCAGCACTCGGCCCCCCAGCGGGGGGGAAGAGACCCAGTACTTC
TRBV30	TRBJ1-2	TRBD1	.	CAWRPRDRHVYGYTF	TGTGCCTGGAGGCCCCGGGACAGACATGTTTATGGCTACACCTTC
TRBV2	TRBJ1-2	TRBD1	few	CASRTGQGGYTF	TGTGCCAGCAGGACCGGACAGGGTGGCTACACCTTC
TRBV4-3	TRBJ1-1	.	few	CASSQGGTPNTEAFF	TGCGCCAGCAGCCAAGGCGGGACACCTAACACTGAAGCTTTCTTT
TRBV20-1	TRBJ2-1	.	few	CSALGTGNGEQFF	TGCAGTGCTTTAGGGACTGGCAACGGGGAGCAGTTCTTC
TRBV18	TRBJ2-7	.	few	CASSPTAGGPYEQYF	TGTGCCAGCTCACCAACCGCAGGGGGGCCCTACGAGCAGTACTTC
TRBV7-9	TRBJ2-2	.	few	CASTPSIPKHSNTGELFF	TGTGCCAGCACCCCATCAATCCCCAAGCACTCGAACACCGGGGAGCTGTTTTTT
TRBV10-3	TRBJ1-1	.	.	CAISEEDGAEAFF	TGTGCCATCAGTGAAGAGGACGGGGCTGAAGCTTTCTTT
TRBV5-1	TRBJ2-1	TRBD2	few	CASSLSSGGHNEQFF	TGCGCCAGCAGCTTATCTAGCGGGGGTCACAATGAGCAGTTCTTC
TRBV20-1	TRBJ1-5	.	few	CSAKSSRGGQPQHF	TGCAGTGCTAAAAGTTCCAGGGGAGGTCAGCCCCAGCATTTT
TRBV20-1	TRBJ2-7	TRBD1	.	CSHHRGSYEQYF	TGCAGTCATCACAGGGGTTCCTACGAGCAGTACTTC
TRBV3-1	TRBJ1-1	TRBD1	.	CASSQETGTGLREAFF	TGTGCCAGCAGCCAAGAAACCGGGACAGGCCTTCGTGAAGCTTTCTTT
TRBV4-1	TRBJ2-7	.	few	CASSQGTRAPLYEQYF	TGCGCCAGCAGCCAAGGGACCCGCGCCCCCCTTTACGAGCAGTACTTC
TRBV20-1	TRBJ2-7	.	few	CSAEEANWNEQYF	TGCAGTGCGGAGGAGGCCAATTGGAACGAGCAGTACTTC
TRBV5-1	TRBJ2-1	.	few	CASSQTPTGPWNEQFF	TGCGCCAGCAGCCAGACGCCTACAGGCCCATGGAATGAGCAGTTCTTC
TRBV7-9	TRBJ2-5	TRBD2	few	CASSLRSLAGYQETQYF	TGTGCCAGCAGCTTACGGTCCCTAGCGGGGTACCAAGAGACCCAGTACTTC
TRBV25-1	TRBJ2-2	TRBD1	few	CASSDLGQGAGTGELFF	TGTGCCAGCAGTGACCTTGGACAGGGGGCGGGCACCGGGGAGCTGTTTTTT
TRBV5-1	TRBJ1-2	TRBD1	few	CASSLGDRAGYTF	TGCGCCAGCAGCTTGGGGGACAGGGCTGGCTACACCTTC
TRBV7-8	TRBJ1-5	.	.	CASSPRTGARGKGNQPQHF	TGTGCCAGCAGCCCTAGGACGGGGGCACGGGGGAAAGGCAATCAGCCCCAGCATTTT
TRBV10-3	TRBJ2-3	TRBD2	few	CAISEPGTSGGAGYF	TGTGCCATCAGTGAACCTGGGACTAGCGGGGGGGCCGGGTATTTT
TRBV5-5	TRBJ2-4	TRBD2	few	CASSVLRGEAKNIQYF	TGTGCCAGCAGCGTCCTCCGGGGGGAGGCCAAAAACATTCAGTACTTC
TRBV18	TRBJ1-5	.	.	CASSGAGNQPQHF	TGTGCCAGCTCCGGAGCGGGCAATCAGCCCCAGCATTTT
TRBV10-3	TRBJ2-1	TRBD1	.	CAIKDRGHEQFF	TGTGCCATCAAGGACAGGGGGCATGAGCAGTTCTTC
TRBV5-1	TRBJ1-2	.	.	CASSIEGNEARYTF	TGCGCCAGCAGTATAGAGGGGAACGAGGCGCGATACACCTTC
TRBV15	TRBJ2-3	TRBD1	.	CATSRDRQGGTDTQYF	TGTGCCACCAGCAGAGATCGACAGGGAGGCACAGATACGCAGTATTTT
TRBV16	TRBJ2-7	.	few	CASSQLDPNDEQYF	TGTGCCAGCAGCCAACTTGACCCGAACGACGAGCAGTACTTC
TRBV6-5	TRBJ1-2	.	.	CASSSYMGSRLPYGYTF	TGTGCCAGCAGTTCTTATATGGGGTCTCGACTCCCCTATGGCTACACCTTC
TRBV5-1	TRBJ2-1	.	few	CASRGADGYNEQFF	TGCGCCAGCAGGGGAGCGGATGGCTACAATGAGCAGTTCTTC
TRBV7-8	TRBJ1-1	.	.	CASSLRVGSTEAFF	TGTGCCAGCAGCTTACGGGTAGGGAGCACTGAAGCTTTCTTT
TRBV24-1	TRBJ2-2	.	few	CATRRAGVGTGELFF	TGTGCCACCAGAAGAGCAGGGGTGGGCACCGGGGAGCTGTTTTTT
TRBV10-3	TRBJ2-5	TRBD2	.	CAIAGVQETQYF	TGTGCCATCGCGGGGGTCCAAGAGACCCAGTACTTC
TRBV18	TRBJ1-1	.	many	CASSRRREEAFF	TGTGCCAGCTCTCGGAGAAGGGAGGAAGCTTTCTTT
TRBV12-3/TRBV12-4	TRBJ1-2	TRBD1	.	CASRPGGYGYTF	TGTGCCAGCAGACCAGGGGGATATGGCTACACCTTC
TRBV3-1	TRBJ1-1	.	few	CASSQVAGRGEAFF	TGTGCCAGCAGCCAAGTGGCAGGGAGGGGTGAAGCTTTCTTT
TRBV2	TRBJ2-3	TRBD2	.	CASSVARGKDF	TGTGCCAGCAGTGTAGCGCGGGGGAAGGATTTT
TRBV4-3	TRBJ2-1	.	few	CASSQPGPRGGEQFF	TGCGCCAGCAGCCAACCCGGACCGAGGGGCGGTGAGCAGTTCTTC
TRBV12-3/TRBV12-4	TRBJ1-1	.	.	CASSNGHQNTEAFF	TGTGCCAGCAGTAACGGACACCAGAACACTGAAGCTTTCTTT
TRBV7-8	TRBJ1-4	TRBD1	.	CASSLAEGQTEKLFF	TGTGCCAGCAGCTTAGCTGAGGGACAGACTGAAAAACTGTTTTTT
TRBV11-1	TRBJ1-1	.	few	CASSLKLNTEAFF	TGTGCCAGCAGCTTAAAACTGAACACTGAAGCTTTCTTT
TRBV12-3/TRBV12-4	TRBJ2-7	TRBD1	few	CASSFRRGQGSSYEQYF	TGTGCCAGCAGTTTTCGTCGGGGACAGGGGTCCTCCTACGAGCAGTACTTC
TRBV5-1	TRBJ2-7	.	few	CASSLCQYF	TGCGCCAGCAGCTTGTGTCAGTACTTC
TRBV24-1	TRBJ2-7	TRBD1	.	CATSDSRTGIRGEQYF	TGTGCCACCAGTGATTCGCGGACAGGGATTAGGGGCGAGCAGTACTTC
TRBV24-1	TRBJ1-5	.	.	CATSDRYKAQPQHF	TGTGCCACCAGTGATAGATACAAGGCACAGCCCCAGCATTTT
TRBV18	TRBJ2-3	TRBD2	.	CASSPRTTSGQTNTQYF	TGTGCCAGCTCACCACGAACAACTAGCGGCCAAACGAATACGCAGTATTTT
TRBV6-5	TRBJ1-2	.	many	CASSLLGSGHGYTF	TGTGCCAGCAGCCTTTTAGGGTCAGGGCATGGCTACACCTTC
TRBV6-6	TRBJ1-5	TRBD1	few	CASSSAGGNQPQHF	TGTGCCAGCAGTTCCGCAGGGGGGAATCAGCCCCAGCATTTT
TRBV7-2	TRBJ2-3	.	few	CASSSGPGDTQYF	TGTGCCAGCAGCTCGGGCCCTGGGGATACGCAGTATTTT
TRBV12-5	TRBJ2-1	TRBD2	many	CASGFLAGGRLGEQFF	TGTGCTAGTGGTTTTTTAGCGGGAGGACGATTAGGTGAGCAGTTCTTC
TRBV7-9	TRBJ1-1	.	few	CASSLGLVGTEAFF	TGTGCCAGCAGCTTAGGACTAGTGGGCACTGAAGCTTTCTTT
TRBV29-1	TRBJ2-2	.	.	CSVRGTSTGELFF	TGCAGCGTTAGGGGGACAAGCACCGGGGAGCTGTTTTTT
TRBV29-1	TRBJ1-1	.	few	CSVVKRAGRDTEAFF	TGCAGCGTCGTGAAAAGGGCTGGAAGGGACACTGAAGCTTTCTTT
TRBV2	TRBJ2-6	.	.	CASSAPSNLSGANVLTF	TGTGCCAGCAGTGCCCCCTCCAACTTATCTGGGGCCAACGTCCTGACTTTC
TRBV7-2	TRBJ2-6	.	few	CASSSRKTGANVLTF	TGTGCCAGCAGCTCTCGGAAGACTGGGGCCAACGTCCTGACTTTC
TRBV7-8	TRBJ2-3	.	.	CASSHFALGTDTQYF	TGTGCCAGCAGCCATTTTGCGTTGGGCACAGATACGCAGTATTTT
TRBV25-1	TRBJ2-5	.	.	CASSTWGETQYF	TGTGCCAGCAGTACGTGGGGGGAGACCCAGTACTTC
TRBV7-2	TRBJ2-7	TRBD1	.	CASSLAGTGLSYEQYF	TGTGCCAGCAGCTTAGCCGGGACAGGTCTCTCCTACGAGCAGTACTTC
TRBV20-1	TRBJ1-5	.	once	CSALSGYGNQPQHF	TGCAGTGCCCTATCGGGGTATGGCAATCAGCCCCAGCATTTT
TRBV6-5	TRBJ2-2	TRBD1	.	CASSYWTGAAGGELFF	TGTGCCAGCAGTTACTGGACAGGGGCGGCAGGAGGGGAGCTGTTTTTT
TRBV7-2	TRBJ2-1	TRBD1	few	CASSWGDRGEQFF	TGTGCCAGCAGCTGGGGGGACAGGGGCGAGCAGTTCTTC